This T cell receptor (beta chain) was retrieved from a study of regulatory T cells in long-lasting Graves disease. As for time point: persistent/refractory GD, antithyroid drugs over 5 years with positive TRAb. PBMC RNA was the source of the TCR library. The V and J ends lost 2 bases and 6 bases respectively, with 10 bases between them. Germline V gene sequence: CDR1 SQVTM, CDR2 ANQGSEA. CDR3 length: 12 amino acids. Sequencing libraries for TCR beta were prepared with iRepertoire HTBI primers and Arm-PCR of CDR3 regions. TCRdb re-analysed the multiplex PCR reads in MiXCR, keeping a single row per CDR3 protein. The sample consists of roughly 300,000 distinct CDR3 sequences, roughly a fifth of them appearing once. This clonotype has a handful of counts.

This TCR came from a female donor with Graves disease. The specimen was peripheral blood mononuclear cells (PBMCs), collected when the disease was refractory, from a patient treated with antithyroid drugs. This sequence joins TRBV29-1 and TRBJ1-2; maybe TRBD1 (6 bases). This CDR3 is CSVETGLNGYTF. The CDR3 DNA reads TGCAGCGTTGAAACAGGGCTGAATGGCTACACCTTC.